These 4 T cell receptor beta chains came from one sample sequenced in a study of CD8+ T cells in alopecia areata. Sequencing templates came from extracted RNA that was reverse transcribed into cDNA. Sequenced by immunoSEQ multiplex PCR; TCRdb stores in-frame clones only, minus some. Of about 180,000 clones in the sample, 50% to 60% are singletons; the top ten hold under 15%. The specimen was CD4+ T cells sorted from blood, collected at week 0. These receptors were obtained from a human donor with alopecia areata.

This chain joins TRBV29-1 and TRBJ2-5, with D hard to call. The CDR3 runs to 12 residues. The germline V gene encodes CDR1 SQVTM and CDR2 ANQGSEA. V gave up 6 bases and J gave up 5 bases, with 13 bases separating them. As DNA, the CDR3 is TGCAGCGTATACCCACCAACGGAGACCCAGTACTTC. It specifies CSVYPPTETQYF.

This clone was seen more than once but under ten times. The same CDR3 can be traced to other DNA sequences in this sample. The chain uses TRBV11-2 and TRBJ2-1; the D is unclear. Germline V gene lookup returns CDR1 SGHAT and CDR2 FQNNGV. CDR3 length: 14 residues. V dropped 0 bases and J dropped 4 bases, with 7 bases sitting between them. The CDR3 bases are TGTGCCAGCAGCTTAGATGGTCAGTACAATGAGCAGTTCTTC. This codes for CASSLDGQYNEQFF.

The genes are TRBV6-5 and TRBJ2-2; no clear D gene. The CDR3 is made up of 15 amino acids. The V end lost 7 bases, the J end lost 0 bases, and 12 bases lay between the germline ends. Germline V gene lookup returns CDR1 MNHEY and CDR2 SVGAGI. The CDR3 protein is CASTAERTNTGELFF. CDR3 nucleotide sequence: TGTGCCAGCACAGCCGAGAGGACGAACACCGGGGAGCTGTTTTTT.

The CDR3 DNA reads as TGTGCCAGCAGCTTAGACGGGCGCGGGGGAGGCGGGGAGCTGTTTTTT. It codes for CASSLDGRGGGGELFF. The rearrangement links TRBV7-2 to TRBJ2-2; 7 bases match TRBD2. The CDR3 is 16 amino acids. V was clipped by 1 base and J by 7 bases; unmatched bases: 9. Germline loops: CDR1 SGHTA, CDR2 FQGNSA.